This TCR beta chain is drawn from a study of blood T cells in healthy people across ages (dated by TCRdb to about 2015). For context, the study as a whole: In model experiments, template switching captured roughly one uniquely barcoded TCR beta cDNA molecule for every two T cells. Two additional independent replicas of 1 million unique cDNA reads from the same blood draw were analyzed for two donors (one aged 18 to 30 and one aged 80 or older). Using deep sequencing normalized with unique cDNA molecular identifiers, the study measured how TCR beta repertoire diversity changes with age. To avoid experimental bias, donors of different ages were spread randomly across the sequencing lanes. Four age groups were formed from the donors: young (average 16 years), middle-aged (approximately 40), aged (approximately 60) and long-lived (around 82). The paper as a whole reports these results and caveats: Observed TCR beta diversity correlated strongly with the percentage of naive T cells measured by flow cytometry. Donor CMV infection status was unknown, potentially confounding age-related changes in expanded clonotypes. Conclusive comparison of naive and antigen-experienced compartments was prevented by the profiling of bulk unsorted PBMCs. Total diversity estimates from one million sequenced T cells were considered lower bounds and underestimates. As age increased, observed TCR beta diversity per million T cells dropped in a roughly linear way, and a significant reduction was already evident by age about 40. Compared with the aged group, more naive CD4+ T cells, fewer expanded clones and increased TCR diversity were shown by the long-lived group, suggesting age selection.

To prepare the library, 5' RACE was applied. For sequencing, an Illumina HiSeq 2500 was employed. A second roughly 6 to 11 cycle PCR used a sample-barcoded 5' primer and a J-beta primer mix. A template-switch 5' adaptor carrying 12 random nucleotides introduced a unique molecular identifier onto each TCR beta cDNA molecule. Each sample yielded at least 2.5 million CDR3-containing paired-end reads. All of the RNA was converted into first-strand cDNA using the Mint cDNA synthesis kit, with a TRBC-specific oligonucleotide serving as the primer. Following uracil-DNA glycosylase treatment, a first 18-cycle PCR with universal primers M1SS and BC2_uni_R was performed on all cDNA. The original methods were these. For normalization, 1 million high-quality reads, each with a distinct molecular identifier, were randomly selected from each sample. Instead of being binned into consensus sequences, reads that shared molecular identifiers were thrown out. MiTCR, run with a Q25 quality threshold and the strictest error-elimination algorithm, handled CDR3 identification, clonotype clustering and error correction. A nonparametric unseen species model with Euler transformation was used to estimate a lower bound on total TCR beta diversity. The public reads were reprocessed in TCRdb via fastp at Q25 and MiXCR, keeping in-frame beta chains. Identical CDR3 protein sequences are pooled into one entry, listed with their most common genes and DNA. TCRdb, rather than the study authors, made the V and J calls. The table for this sample lists 870,000 or so distinct CDR3 sequences; 29% of them were counted only once. The ten largest clones take up 15% to 20% of the sample.

The CDR3 numbers 15 residues from cysteine through phenylalanine. Left in the record is the CDR3 DNA by itself, 45 bases read in frame from the first base. CDR1 and CDR2 (SGHRS, YFSETQ) derive from the germline V gene. At least ten counts were recorded for this clonotype. Its antigen remains undetermined. No much larger clone is present one base from it, and per-base qualities are unavailable. The donors were around 39 Caucasian individuals from Russia, aged roughly 6 to 90 years, who were systemically healthy. Approximately 9.3 milliliters of peripheral blood were drawn from each donor into EDTA-treated Vacutainer tubes. Ficoll-Paque density-gradient centrifugation was used to isolate PBMCs, with at least 7 million obtained per sample. Trizol reagent was used to extract total RNA from the PBMCs, yielding at least 5 micrograms per sample. Naive CD45RAhigh/CD27high T cell percentages were measured by flow cytometry on a PBMC aliquot from every donor.

The specimen sequenced was blood. This receptor was identified in a woman aged 80 or older in good health. The sequence links TRBV5-1 to TRBJ2-5, with TRBD1 matching 9 junction bases. The DNA end is more similar to TRBJ2-7, so the J call may be wrong. The CDR3 is CASSSRGTGLYEQYF. The DNA sequence follows: TGCGCCAGCAGCTCCAGAGGGACAGGGCTGTACGAGCAGTACTTC.